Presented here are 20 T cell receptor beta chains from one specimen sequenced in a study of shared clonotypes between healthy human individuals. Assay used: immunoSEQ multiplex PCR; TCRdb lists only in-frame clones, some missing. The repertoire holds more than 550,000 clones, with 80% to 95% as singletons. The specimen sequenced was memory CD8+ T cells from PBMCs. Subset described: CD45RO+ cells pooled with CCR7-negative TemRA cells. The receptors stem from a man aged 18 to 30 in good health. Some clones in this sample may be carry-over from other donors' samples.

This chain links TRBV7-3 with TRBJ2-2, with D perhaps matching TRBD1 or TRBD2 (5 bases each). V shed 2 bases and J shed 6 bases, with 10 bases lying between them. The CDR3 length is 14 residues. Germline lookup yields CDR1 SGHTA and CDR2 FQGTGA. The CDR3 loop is CASSLFKGPGELFF. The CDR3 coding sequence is TGTGCCAGCAGCTTATTTAAGGGACCCGGGGAGCTGTTTTTT.

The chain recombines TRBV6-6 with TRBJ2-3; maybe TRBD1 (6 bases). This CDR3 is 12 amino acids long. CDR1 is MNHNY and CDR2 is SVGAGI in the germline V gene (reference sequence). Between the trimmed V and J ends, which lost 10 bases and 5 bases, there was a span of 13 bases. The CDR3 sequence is CATELGGDTQYF. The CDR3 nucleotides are TGTGCCACAGAACTAGGGGGAGATACGCAGTATTTT.

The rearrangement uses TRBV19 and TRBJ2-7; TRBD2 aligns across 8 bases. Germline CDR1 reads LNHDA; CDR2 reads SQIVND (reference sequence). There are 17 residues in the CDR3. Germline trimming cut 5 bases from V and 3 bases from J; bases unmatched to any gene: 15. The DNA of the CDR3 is TGTGCCAGTAGTTTTCAACCTATCGGGACTAGGATCTACGAGCAGTACTTC. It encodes CASSFQPIGTRIYEQYF.

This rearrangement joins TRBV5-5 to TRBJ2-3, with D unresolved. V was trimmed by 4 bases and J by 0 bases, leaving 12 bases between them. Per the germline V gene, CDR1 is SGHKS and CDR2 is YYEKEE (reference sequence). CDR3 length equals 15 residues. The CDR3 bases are TGTGCCAGCAGCGAGGTAGTCAGAAGCACAGATACGCAGTATTTT. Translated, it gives CASSEVVRSTDTQYF.

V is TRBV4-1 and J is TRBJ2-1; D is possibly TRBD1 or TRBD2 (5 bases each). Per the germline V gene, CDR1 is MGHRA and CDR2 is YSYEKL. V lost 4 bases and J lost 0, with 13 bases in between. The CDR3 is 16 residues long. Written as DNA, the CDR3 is TGCGCCAGCAGCCCGAGGGACGCAGGCTCCTACAATGAGCAGTTCTTC. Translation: CASSPRDAGSYNEQFF.

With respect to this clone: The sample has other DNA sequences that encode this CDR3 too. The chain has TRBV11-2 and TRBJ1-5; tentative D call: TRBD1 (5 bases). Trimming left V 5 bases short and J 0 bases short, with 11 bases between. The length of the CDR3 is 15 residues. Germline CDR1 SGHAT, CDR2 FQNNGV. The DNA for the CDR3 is TGTGCCAGCAGCCTTGGGGCATATAGCAATCAGCCCCAGCATTTT. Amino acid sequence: CASSLGAYSNQPQHF.

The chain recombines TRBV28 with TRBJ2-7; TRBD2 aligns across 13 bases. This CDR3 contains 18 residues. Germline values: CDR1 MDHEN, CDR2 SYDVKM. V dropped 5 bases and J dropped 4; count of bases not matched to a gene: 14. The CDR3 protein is CASSLLTSGRAAGYEQYF. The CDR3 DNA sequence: TGTGCCAGCAGTCTCCTCACTAGCGGGAGGGCGGCAGGGTACGAGCAGTACTTC.

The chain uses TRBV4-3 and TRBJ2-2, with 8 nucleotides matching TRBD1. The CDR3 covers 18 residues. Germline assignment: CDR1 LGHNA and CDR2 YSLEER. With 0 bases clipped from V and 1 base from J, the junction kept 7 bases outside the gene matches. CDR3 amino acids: CASSQELGTGLNTGELFF. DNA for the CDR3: TGCGCCAGCAGCCAAGAATTAGGGACAGGACTGAACACCGGGGAGCTGTTTTTT.

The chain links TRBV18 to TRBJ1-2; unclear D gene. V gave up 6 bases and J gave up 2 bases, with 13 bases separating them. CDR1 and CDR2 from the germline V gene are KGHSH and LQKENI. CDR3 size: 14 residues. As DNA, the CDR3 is TGTGCCAGCTCTCGGAGGCAGGACAACTATGGCTACACCTTC. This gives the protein CASSRRQDNYGYTF.

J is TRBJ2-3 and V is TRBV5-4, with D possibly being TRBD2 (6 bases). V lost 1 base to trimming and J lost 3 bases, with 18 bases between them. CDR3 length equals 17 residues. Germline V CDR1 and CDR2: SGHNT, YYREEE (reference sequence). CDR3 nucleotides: TGTGCCAGCAGCTTGCCGCCAGACTACCGGGGGACAGATACGCAGTATTTT. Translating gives CASSLPPDYRGTDTQYF.

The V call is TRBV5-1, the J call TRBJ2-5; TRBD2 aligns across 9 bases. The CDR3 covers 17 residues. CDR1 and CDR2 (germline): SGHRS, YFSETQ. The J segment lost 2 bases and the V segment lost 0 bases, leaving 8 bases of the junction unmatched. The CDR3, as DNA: TGCGCCAGCAGCTTGGGTTGGAGCGGGAGGACACAAGAGACCCAGTACTTC. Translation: CASSLGWSGRTQETQYF.

In nucleotides, the CDR3 is TGCGCCAGCAGCCAAGAAGGGTCCAGGCTGAACACTGAAGCTTTCTTT. This sequence encodes CASSQEGSRLNTEAFF. The chain joins TRBV4-1 to TRBJ1-1; D remains unclear. The germline CDR1 and CDR2 sequences are MGHRA and YSYEKL. The V and J ends lost 0 bases and 0 bases respectively, with 11 bases between them. CDR3 length: 16 amino acids.

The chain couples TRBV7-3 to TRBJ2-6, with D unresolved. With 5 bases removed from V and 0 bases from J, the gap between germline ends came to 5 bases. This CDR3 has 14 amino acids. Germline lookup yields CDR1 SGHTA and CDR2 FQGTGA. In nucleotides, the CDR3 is TGTGCCAGCAGCCCCAGCTCTGGGGCCAACGTCCTGACTTTC. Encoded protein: CASSPSSGANVLTF. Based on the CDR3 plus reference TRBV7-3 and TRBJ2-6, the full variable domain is GAGVSQTPSNKVTEKGKYVELRCDPISGHTALYWYRQSLGQGPEFLIYFQGTGAADDSGLPNDRFFAVRPEGSVSTLKIQRTERGDSAVYLCASSPSSGANVLTFGAGSRLTVL.

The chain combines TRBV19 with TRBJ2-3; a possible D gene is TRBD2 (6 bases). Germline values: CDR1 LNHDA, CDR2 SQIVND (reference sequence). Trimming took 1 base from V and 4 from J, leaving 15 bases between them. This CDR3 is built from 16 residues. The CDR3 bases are TGTGCCAGTAGTATAGTCGTGGGAGGATTCGCAGATACGCAGTATTTT. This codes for CASSIVVGGFADTQYF.

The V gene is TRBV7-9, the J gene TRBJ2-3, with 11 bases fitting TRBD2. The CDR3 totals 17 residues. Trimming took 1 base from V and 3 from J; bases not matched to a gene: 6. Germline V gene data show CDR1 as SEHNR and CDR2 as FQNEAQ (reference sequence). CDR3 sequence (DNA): TGTGCCAGCAGCTTAGTTTGGGCTAGCGGGGGGACAGATACGCAGTATTTT. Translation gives CASSLVWASGGTDTQYF.

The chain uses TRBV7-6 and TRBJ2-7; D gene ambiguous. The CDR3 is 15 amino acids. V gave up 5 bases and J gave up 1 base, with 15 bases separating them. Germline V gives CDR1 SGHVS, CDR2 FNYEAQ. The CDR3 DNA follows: TGTGCCAGCAGCATTCTGGCCTCCATTTCCTACGAGCAGTACTTC. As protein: CASSILASISYEQYF.

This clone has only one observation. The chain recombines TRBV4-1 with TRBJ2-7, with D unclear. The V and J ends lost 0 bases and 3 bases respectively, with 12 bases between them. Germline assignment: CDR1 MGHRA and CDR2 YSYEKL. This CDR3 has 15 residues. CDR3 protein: CASSQDMALVYEQYF. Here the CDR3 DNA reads TGCGCCAGCAGCCAAGATATGGCGCTAGTCTACGAGCAGTACTTC.

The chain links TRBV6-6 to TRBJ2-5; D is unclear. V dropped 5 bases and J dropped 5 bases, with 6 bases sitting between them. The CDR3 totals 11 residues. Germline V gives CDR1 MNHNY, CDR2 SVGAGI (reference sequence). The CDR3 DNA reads TGTGCCAGCAGTACCCTCGAGACCCAGTACTTC. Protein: CASSTLETQYF.

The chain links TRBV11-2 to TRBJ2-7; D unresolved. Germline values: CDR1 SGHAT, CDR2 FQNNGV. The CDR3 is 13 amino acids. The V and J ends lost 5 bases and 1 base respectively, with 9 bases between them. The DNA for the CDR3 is TGTGCCAGCAGCCCCCGAACTTCCTACGAGCAGTACTTC. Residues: CASSPRTSYEQYF. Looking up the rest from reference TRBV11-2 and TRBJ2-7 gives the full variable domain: EAGVAQSPRYKIIEKRQSVAFWCNPISGHATLYWYQQILGQGPKLLIQFQNNGVVDDSQLPKDRFSAERLKGVDSTLKIQPAKLEDSAVYLCASSPRTSYEQYFGPGTRLTVT.

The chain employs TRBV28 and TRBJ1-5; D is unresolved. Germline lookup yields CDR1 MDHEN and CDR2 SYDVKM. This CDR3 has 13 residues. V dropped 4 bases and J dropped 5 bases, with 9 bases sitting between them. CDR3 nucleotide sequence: TGTGCCAGCAGTTCGGAAAATTATCAGCCCCAGCATTTT. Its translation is CASSSENYQPQHF.